Below are 22 T cell receptor beta chains sequenced from a single sample in a study of B cell selection in AIRE deficiency. Regulatory T cells were sorted as CD4+CD25hiCD127low/negative. Only in-frame clones appear in the TCRdb table, and some are missing; sequencing was by immunoSEQ multiplex PCR. Of roughly 24,000 clones listed, about 92% are singletons. The source material was CD4+CD25+ Tregs sorted from PBMCs. These receptors came from a human donor in good health.

This rearrangement joins TRBV28 to TRBJ1-5; a possible D gene is TRBD1 (5 bases). The CDR3 loop spans 16 amino acids. V was trimmed by 6 bases and J by 3 bases, leaving 18 bases between them. Germline V gene lookup returns CDR1 MDHEN and CDR2 SYDVKM. The DNA for the CDR3 is TGTGCCAGCAGCCGACAGTCACTAAGCAACAATCAGCCCCAGCATTTT. Its translation: CASSRQSLSNNQPQHF.

J is TRBJ1-5 and V is TRBV6-5, with TRBD1 identical over 9 bases. Germline V gene lookup returns CDR1 MNHEY and CDR2 SVGAGI. The CDR3 loop spans 16 amino acids. Losses at the gene ends were 4 bases for V and 4 bases for J; bases not matched to a gene: 8. This CDR3 is CASSSTGTGFNQPQHF. The CDR3 DNA follows: TGTGCCAGCAGTTCCACCGGGACAGGGTTTAATCAGCCCCAGCATTTT.

The gene calls are TRBV19 and TRBJ2-2; D is undetermined. Trimming left V 7 bases short and J 1 base short, with 13 bases between. CDR1 is LNHDA, CDR2 SQIVND, per germline (reference sequence). The CDR3 length is 15 residues. Here the CDR3 reads CASTSRWQNTGELFF. CDR3 nucleotides: TGTGCCAGTACCTCAAGATGGCAGAACACCGGGGAGCTGTTTTTT.

The CDR3 loop reads CASSLGLATQYF. The DNA for the CDR3 is TGTGCCAGCAGCCTCGGGCTGGCTACGCAGTATTTT. The V call is TRBV7-2, the J call TRBJ2-3; no definite D call. V lost 5 bases and J 8 bases, leaving 11 bases between the germline ends. There are 12 residues in the CDR3. Germline V gene sequence: CDR1 SGHTA, CDR2 FQGNSA.

This chain connects TRBV29-1 to TRBJ2-3; D remains unclear. V was cut by 6 bases and J by 0 bases, with 16 bases left in between. Germline CDR1 and CDR2: SQVTM and ANQGSEA. CDR3 length: 15 amino acids. The CDR3 is CSVDNPRGSTDTQYF. CDR3 nucleotides: TGCAGCGTCGACAACCCACGTGGGAGCACAGATACGCAGTATTTT.

The chain uses TRBV20-1 and TRBJ2-4; D possibly corresponds to TRBD2 (6 bases). Germline assignment: CDR1 DFQATT and CDR2 SNEGSKA (reference sequence). The CDR3 spans 11 residues. CDR3 sequence: CSAGSKNIQYF. DNA for the CDR3: TGCTCTGCGGGATCCAAAAACATTCAGTACTTC.

The V call is TRBV6-1, the J call TRBJ1-2; no firm D call. Per germline, CDR1 MNHNS and CDR2 SASEGT. CDR3 length: 12 amino acids. V was cut by 4 bases and J by 7 bases, with 10 bases left in between. CDR3 amino acids: CASSVLTRGYTF. The CDR3 nucleotides read TGTGCCAGCAGTGTCTTAACTCGTGGCTACACCTTC.

This clone is medium-sized by share. V gene TRBV5-6 combines with J gene TRBJ2-7; D is unclear. Per the germline V gene, CDR1 is SGHDT and CDR2 is YYEEEE. Trimming took off 3 bases at V and 2 bases at J, with 3 bases between the two ends. The CDR3 extends over 11 amino acids. CDR3 residues: CASSSTYEQYF. The CDR3 DNA reads TGTGCCAGCAGCTCCACCTACGAGCAGTACTTC.

This chain connects TRBV27 to TRBJ1-5, with 8 bases matching TRBD1. V lost 5 bases and J lost 6; bases outside the gene matches: 6. Germline assignment: CDR1 MNHEY and CDR2 SMNVEV (reference sequence). The CDR3 contains 14 residues. CDR3 sequence (DNA): TGTGCCAGCAGTGGACAGGGAAGGGGTCAGCCCCAGCATTTT. It encodes CASSGQGRGQPQHF.

The gene calls are TRBV5-4 and TRBJ2-5; weak D call: TRBD1 (5 bases). V was shortened by 2 bases and J by 4 bases, with 15 bases between the two germline ends. From germline, CDR1 is SGHNT and CDR2 YYREEE (reference sequence). The CDR3 runs to 15 residues. Here the CDR3 DNA reads TGTGCCAGCAGCTTAGACAGAGAAAGGGCAGAGACCCAGTACTTC. Its translation: CASSLDRERAETQYF. Complete variable domain (other parts from reference TRBV5-4 and TRBJ2-5): ETGVTQSPTHLIKTRGQQVTLRCSSQSGHNTVSWYQQALGQGPQFIFQYYREEENGRGNFPPRFSGLQFPNYSSELNVNALELDDSALYLCASSLDRERAETQYFGPGTRLLVL.

Only one count was recorded for this clone. The V call is TRBV5-1, the J call TRBJ2-2; no clear D. Germline CDR1 SGHRS, CDR2 YFSETQ. Trimming left V 4 bases short and J 2 bases short, with 3 bases between. The CDR3 is made up of 12 amino acids. CDR3 nucleotides: TGCGCCAGCAGCCTAAACACCGGGGAGCTGTTTTTT. It specifies CASSLNTGELFF. The complete variable domain, with remaining parts taken from reference TRBV5-1 and TRBJ2-2, reads KAGVTQTPRYLIKTRGQQVTLSCSPISGHRSVSWYQQTPGQGLQFLFEYFSETQRNKGNFPGRFSGRQFSNSRSEMNVSTLELGDSALYLCASSLNTGELFFGEGSRLTVL.

This rearrangement joins TRBV27 to TRBJ2-3, with 7 nucleotides matching TRBD2. V lost 2 bases and J lost 3; bases outside the gene matches: 2. CDR1 and CDR2 from the germline V gene are MNHEY and SMNVEV (reference sequence). The length of the CDR3 is 14 residues. The CDR3 bases are TGTGCCAGCAGTTTAGCGGGGGAGACAGATACGCAGTATTTT. As protein: CASSLAGETDTQYF.

The chain carries TRBV14 and TRBJ2-5; 8 positions match TRBD2. Looked up from germline, CDR1 is SGHDN and CDR2 is FVKESK. This CDR3 spans 14 amino acids. V lost 4 bases, J lost 4 bases, and 5 bases stayed unmatched. CDR3 nucleotides: TGTGCCAGCAGCCTCGGACTAGCTGTAGAGACCCAGTACTTC. Encoded protein: CASSLGLAVETQYF. The full variable domain, in which reference TRBV14 and TRBJ2-5 provide the parts outside the CDR3, is EAGVTQFPSHSVIEKGQTVTLRCDPISGHDNLYWYRRVMGKEIKFLLHFVKESKQDESGMPNNRFLAERTGGTYSTLKVQPAELEDSGVYFCASSLGLAVETQYFGPGTRLLVL.

The gene calls are TRBV11-1 and TRBJ1-2; D is perhaps TRBD1 (5 bases). The length of the CDR3 is 14 residues. Trimming pared 3 bases from V and 0 bases from J, leaving 8 bases between. Germline V gene sequence: CDR1 SGHAT, CDR2 FQDESV (reference sequence). CDR3 nucleotides: TGTGCCAGCAGCTTCGGGGGGGCTAACTATGGCTACACCTTC. Amino acid sequence: CASSFGGANYGYTF.

In this sample, this clone turned up once. CDR3 residues: CASSRIISYEQYF. The CDR3 nucleotides read TGTGCCAGCTCACGCATCATCTCCTACGAGCAGTACTTC. This chain joins TRBV18 and TRBJ2-7, with D hard to call. The CDR3 sequence is 13 residues long. Germline lookup yields CDR1 KGHSH and CDR2 LQKENI. Trimming removed 4 bases at V and 0 bases at J, with 7 bases between.

The chain is built from TRBV21-1 and TRBJ2-3; TRBD2 is the table's D call, not checked against the DNA. TRBV21-1 is a documented pseudogene. There are 12 residues in the CDR3. DNA for the CDR3: TGTGCTTCCCTAGCGGGCACAGATACGCAGTATTTT. Translated, it gives CASLAGTDTQYF.

The genes are TRBV4-3 and TRBJ2-1, with D tentatively TRBD2 (6 bases). Trimming took 1 base from V and 1 from J, leaving 8 bases between them. The CDR3 consists of 15 residues. Per the germline V gene, CDR1 is LGHNA and CDR2 is YSLEER. CDR3 loop: CASSQGRGSYNEQFF. The DNA of the CDR3 is TGCGCCAGCAGCCAAGGACGGGGGTCCTACAATGAGCAGTTCTTC.

The chain joins TRBV5-4 to TRBJ1-3, with D possibly matching TRBD1 (6 bases). Germline V gene lookup returns CDR1 SGHNT and CDR2 YYREEE (reference sequence). The CDR3 length is 15 residues. V dropped 6 bases and J dropped 3 bases, with 16 bases sitting between them. The CDR3 DNA reads TGTGCCAGCATTCTGATTCTAGGGGGTGGAAACACCATATATTTT. Protein: CASILILGGGNTIYF.

The table lists this clone with a count of one. The J gene is TRBJ1-2, the V gene TRBV28; 7 positions agree with TRBD1. Trimming removed 5 bases from V and 4 bases from J; junction bases left unmatched: 4. The CDR3 is 13 residues long. CDR1 is MDHEN, CDR2 SYDVKM, per germline. CDR3 protein: CASSAGQSYGYTF. The DNA of the CDR3 is TGTGCCAGCAGTGCGGGACAGTCCTATGGCTACACCTTC.

The CDR3 DNA reads TGCGCCAGCAGCCAAGAGGGGGGCGTTAATGGCTACACCTTC. This translates into CASSQEGGVNGYTF. The rearrangement links TRBV4-3 to TRBJ1-2; a possible D gene is TRBD1 (6 bases). V lost 0 bases to trimming and J lost 6 bases, with 11 bases between them. The germline V gene has CDR1 LGHNA and CDR2 YSLEER. This CDR3 has 14 residues.

This chain joins TRBV2 and TRBJ2-3, with TRBD2 identical over 14 bases. V trimming: 8 bases; J trimming: 4 bases; junction bases outside the gene matches: 5. CDR3 length equals 15 residues. CDR1 is SNHLY and CDR2 is FYNNEI in the germline V gene. CDR3 coding DNA: TGTGCCAGCGGACTAGCGGGGGGTAATGCAGATACGCAGTATTTT. Protein sequence: CASGLAGGNADTQYF.

V and J are TRBV5-1 and TRBJ2-5; D is perhaps TRBD2 (6 bases). Trimming shortened V by 3 bases and J by 5 bases, and 14 bases separated the two germline ends. CDR1 and CDR2 (germline): SGHRS, YFSETQ. The CDR3 has 14 residues. CDR3 coding DNA: TGCGCCAGCAGCTCTGCTTCGGGGGACGAGACCCAGTACTTC. Amino acid sequence: CASSSASGDETQYF.